This T cell receptor (beta chain) was observed in a study of CD8+CD57+ T cells in acquired aplastic anemia. This clonotype has only one observation. At one of its ends the junction is not consistent with the germline gene, which may arise from a read error. From germline, CDR1 is SGHKS and CDR2 YYEKEE (reference sequence). The CDR3 loop spans 14 amino acids. The study profiled TCR beta VDJ and CDR3 using genomic DNA as template. TCRdb ran MiXCR on the reads and lists one entry per CDR3 protein. The data show hundreds of thousands of distinct CDR3 sequences, 65% to 75% seen once. The source is a human donor in good health, serving as a control. The source material was sorted CD4+, CD8+, or CD8+CD57+ T cells (not recorded which) from PBMCs. This chain links TRBV5-5 with TRBJ2-5; D possibly corresponds to TRBD2 (5 bases). DNA for the CDR3: TGTGCCACCAGCATGGCGAGGGTACAAGAGACCCAGTACTTC. Amino acid sequence: CATSMARVQETQYF.